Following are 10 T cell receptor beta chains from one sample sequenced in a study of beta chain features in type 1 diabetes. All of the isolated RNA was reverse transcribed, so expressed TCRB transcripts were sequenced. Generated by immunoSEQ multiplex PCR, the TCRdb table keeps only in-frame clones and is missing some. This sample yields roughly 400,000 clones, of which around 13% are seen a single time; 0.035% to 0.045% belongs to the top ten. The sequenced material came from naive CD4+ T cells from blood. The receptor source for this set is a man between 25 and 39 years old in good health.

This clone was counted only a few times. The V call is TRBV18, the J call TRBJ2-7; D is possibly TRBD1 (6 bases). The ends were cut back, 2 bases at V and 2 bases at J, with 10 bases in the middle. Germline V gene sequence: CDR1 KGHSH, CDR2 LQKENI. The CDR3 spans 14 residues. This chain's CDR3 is CASSPTQGAYEQYF. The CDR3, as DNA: TGTGCCAGCTCACCAACACAGGGAGCCTACGAGCAGTACTTC. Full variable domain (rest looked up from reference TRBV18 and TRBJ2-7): NAGVMQNPRHLVRRRGQEARLRCSPMKGHSHVYWYRQLPEEGLKFMVYLQKENIIDESGMPKERFSAEFPKEGPSILRIQQVVRGDSAAYFCASSPTQGAYEQYFGPGTRLTVT.

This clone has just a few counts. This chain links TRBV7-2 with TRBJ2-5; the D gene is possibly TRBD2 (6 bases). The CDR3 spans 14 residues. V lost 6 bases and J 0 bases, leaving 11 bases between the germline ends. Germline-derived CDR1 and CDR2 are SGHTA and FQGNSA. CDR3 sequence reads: CASRVSGYQETQYF. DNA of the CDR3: TGTGCCAGCAGAGTTAGCGGATACCAAGAGACCCAGTACTTC. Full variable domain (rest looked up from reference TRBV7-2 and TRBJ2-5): GAGVSQSPSNKVTEKGKDVELRCDPISGHTALYWYRQSLGQGLEFLIYFQGNSAPDKSGLPSDRFSAERTGGSVSTLTIQRTQQEDSAVYLCASRVSGYQETQYFGPGTRLLVL.

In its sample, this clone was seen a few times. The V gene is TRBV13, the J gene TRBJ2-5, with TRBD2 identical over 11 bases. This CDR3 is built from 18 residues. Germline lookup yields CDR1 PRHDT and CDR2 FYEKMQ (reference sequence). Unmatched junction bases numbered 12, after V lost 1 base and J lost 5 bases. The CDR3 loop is CASSLVGRASGRPETQYF. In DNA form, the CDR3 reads TGTGCCAGCAGCTTAGTCGGTCGGGCTAGCGGGAGGCCGGAGACCCAGTACTTC.

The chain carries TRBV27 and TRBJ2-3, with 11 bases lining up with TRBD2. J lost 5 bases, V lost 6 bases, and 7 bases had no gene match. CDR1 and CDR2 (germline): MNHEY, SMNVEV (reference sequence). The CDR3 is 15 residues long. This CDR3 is CASRIAGGPGDTQYF. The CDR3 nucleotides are TGTGCCAGCAGAATAGCGGGAGGGCCCGGAGATACGCAGTATTTT.

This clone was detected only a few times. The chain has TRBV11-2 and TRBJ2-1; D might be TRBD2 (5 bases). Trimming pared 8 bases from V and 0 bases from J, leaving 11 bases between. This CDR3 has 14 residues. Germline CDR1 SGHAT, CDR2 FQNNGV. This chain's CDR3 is CASARTSSYNEQFF. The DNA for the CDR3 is TGTGCCAGCGCAAGAACTAGCTCCTACAATGAGCAGTTCTTC.

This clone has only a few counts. For the CDR3, the DNA is TGCAGCGTCGGAGACAGCAGGAACACTGAAGCTTTCTTT. Translation: CSVGDSRNTEAFF. The chain carries TRBV29-1 and TRBJ1-1; maybe TRBD1 (5 bases). V was trimmed by 6 bases and J by 1 base, leaving 12 bases between them. Germline CDR1 and CDR2: SQVTM and ANQGSEA. CDR3 length: 13 residues.

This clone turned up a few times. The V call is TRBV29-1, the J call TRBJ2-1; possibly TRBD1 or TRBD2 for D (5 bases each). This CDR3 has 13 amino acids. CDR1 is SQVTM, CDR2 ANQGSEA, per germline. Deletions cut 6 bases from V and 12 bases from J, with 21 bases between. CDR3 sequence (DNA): TGCAGCGTCCGGGACGCACCGATCTCTGGGCAGTTCTTC. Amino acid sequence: CSVRDAPISGQFF.

The CDR3, as DNA: TGCGCCAGCAGCCAAGAAGGGCGATCCTTCTCTTACAATGAGCAGTTCTTC. It yields the protein CASSQEGRSFSYNEQFF. The rearrangement uses TRBV4-3 and TRBJ2-1; D ambiguous. The germline V and J ends were trimmed by 0 bases and 4 bases, with 16 bases remaining between them. The CDR3 has 17 residues. The germline V gene has CDR1 LGHNA and CDR2 YSLEER.

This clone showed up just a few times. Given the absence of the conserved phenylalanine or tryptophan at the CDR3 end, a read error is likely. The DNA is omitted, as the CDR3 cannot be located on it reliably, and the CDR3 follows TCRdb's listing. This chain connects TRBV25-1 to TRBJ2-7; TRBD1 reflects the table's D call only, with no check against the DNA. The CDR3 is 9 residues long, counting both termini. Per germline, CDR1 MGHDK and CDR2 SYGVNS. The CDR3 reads CASSEYPLS.

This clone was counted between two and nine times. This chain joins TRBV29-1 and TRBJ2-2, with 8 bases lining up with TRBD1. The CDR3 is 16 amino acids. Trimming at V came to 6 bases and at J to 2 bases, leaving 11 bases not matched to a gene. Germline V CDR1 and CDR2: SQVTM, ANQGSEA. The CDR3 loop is CSVATGTGGNTGELFF. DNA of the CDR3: TGCAGCGTAGCCACCGGGACAGGAGGCAACACCGGGGAGCTGTTTTTT.